The 10 T cell receptor beta chains in this list originate from one sample, sequenced in a study of low-dose radiotherapy and immunotherapy resistance in tumors. Priming of first-strand cDNA relied on TRAV- and TRBV-specific primers (covering alpha and beta chains). With a V-primer adapter and a constant-region primer, TCRs were amplified for about 19 PCR cycles. TCRdb processed the reads anew with MiXCR; each CDR3 protein has one entry. This sample has just over 90,000 distinct CDR3 sequences, with about 20% found just once. Time point of the sample: after trial treatment. Treatment described: LDRT plus nivolumab, ipilimumab, low-dose cyclophosphamide and aspirin (RACIN trial). The input for sequencing was PBMCs, taken after low-dose radiotherapy plus immunotherapy. The receptors stem from a female donor with ovarian cancer.

This clonotype was counted between two and nine times. J is TRBJ1-4 and V is TRBV28, with D maybe TRBD1 (5 bases). The CDR3 loop spans 14 amino acids. Per germline, CDR1 MDHEN and CDR2 SYDVKM. V dropped 5 bases and J dropped 8 bases, with 15 bases sitting between them. CDR3 region: CASSRGLQWEKLFF. CDR3 DNA sequence: TGTGCCAGCAGTCGGGGACTTCAATGGGAAAAACTGTTTTTT.

This clonotype appeared many times. The chain joins TRBV24-1 to TRBJ2-1; 9 positions agree with TRBD2. The CDR3 totals 20 residues. The V segment lost 4 bases and the J segment 0 bases; nucleotides outside the gene matches: 15. Germline V gene lookup returns CDR1 KGHDR and CDR2 SFDVKD. This chain's CDR3 is CATSDRRKGTSLSSYNEQFF. CDR3 coding DNA: TGTGCCACCAGTGACCGAAGAAAGGGGACTAGCCTCAGCTCCTACAATGAGCAGTTCTTC.

The table lists this clonotype with many counts. The V gene is TRBV6-5, the J gene TRBJ2-7; D uncertain. CDR3 length equals 13 residues. Trimming cost V 7 bases and J 3 bases, with 13 bases left between them. The germline V gene has CDR1 MNHEY and CDR2 SVGAGI. The CDR3, as DNA: TGTGCCAGCACCAGAACAGAGAACTACGAGCAGTACTTC. Protein sequence: CASTRTENYEQYF.

Ten or more counts support this clonotype. An end of the junction does not agree with germline; a read error may underlie this. The chain has TRBV7-6 and TRBJ2-5, with 12 nucleotides matching TRBD2. Germline loops: CDR1 SGHVS, CDR2 FNYEAQ. The CDR3 is made up of 17 amino acids. CDR3 region: CASSLASLAGGKETQYF. CDR3 bases: TGTGCTAGCAGCTTAGCGTCACTAGCGGGGGGAAAAGAGACCCAGTACTTC.

This clonotype has a count of ten or more. The chain carries TRBV9 and TRBJ1-1, with D possibly TRBD1 on 6 matching bases. Trimming removed 0 bases at V and 0 bases at J, with 9 bases between. This CDR3 is 15 amino acids long. Germline CDR1 SGDLS, CDR2 YYNGEE. CDR3 coding DNA: TGTGCCAGCAGCGTAGCTGGGGGGCTGAACACTGAAGCTTTCTTT. Translating gives CASSVAGGLNTEAFF.

As to this clonotype: Since a far larger clone is one base different, this is likely a read error. V usage is TRBV13 and J usage is TRBJ2-2, with 13 bases fitting TRBD2. V gave up 6 bases and J gave up 6 bases; unmatched junction bases: 13. CDR1 PRHDT and CDR2 FYEKMQ come from the germline V gene (reference sequence). CDR3 size: 18 residues. In DNA, the CDR3 is TGTGCCAGCAGTGAATGGACTAGCGGGAGATTTTTACCCGGGGAGCTGTTTTTT. It yields the protein CASSEWTSGRFLPGELFF.

The CDR3 region has the DNA TGTGCCAGCAGCGCCCCTAATGGATTCTACAATGAGCAGTTCTTC. Amino acids: CASSAPNGFYNEQFF. The V and J genes are TRBV7-2 and TRBJ2-1, with D hard to call. The CDR3 extends over 15 amino acids. V gave up 5 bases and J gave up 3 bases, with 14 bases separating them. Germline V gives CDR1 SGHTA, CDR2 FQGNSA.

V is TRBV25-1 and J is TRBJ2-1; D is uncertain. Trimming left V 1 base short and J 10 bases short, with 8 bases between. Germline V lookup: CDR1 MGHDK, CDR2 SYGVNS. This CDR3 has 12 residues. CDR3 protein: CASSESQAEQFF. CDR3 bases: TGTGCCAGCAGTGAATCTCAGGCAGAGCAGTTCTTC. Drawing the rest from reference TRBV25-1 and TRBJ2-1, the complete variable domain is EADIYQTPRYLVIGTGKKITLECSQTMGHDKMYWYQQDPGMELHLIHYSYGVNSTEKGDLSSESTVSRIRTEHFPLTLESARPSHTSQYLCASSESQAEQFFGPGTRLTVL.

This clonotype was counted at least ten times. The chain employs TRBV12-3 or TRBV12-4 and TRBJ2-1, with TRBD2 matching 10 bases. This CDR3 comprises 15 residues. V gave up 5 bases and J gave up 6 bases; unmatched junction bases: 7. In nucleotides, the CDR3 is TGTGCCAGCAGTCCCCGGACTAGCGGAGTCAATGAGCAGTTCTTC. It specifies CASSPRTSGVNEQFF.

This clonotype was counted ten times or more. This chain connects TRBV21-1 to TRBJ2-2. TRBV21-1 is recorded as a pseudogene. This CDR3 region has 14 residues. The chain's CDR3 is CASSKDANTGELFF. Here the CDR3 DNA reads TGTGCCAGCAGCAAAGACGCCAACACCGGGGAGCTGTTTTTT.